The present T cell receptor (beta chain) was sequenced within a study of OX40 agonist ivuxolimab in advanced cancers. Study-wide context: Patients with hepatocellular carcinoma, melanoma, renal cell or head and neck cancer made up the dose-escalation patients. Therapy given before enrollment (anti-PD-1, anti-PD-L1 or anti-CTLA-4) was allowed, and 30% to 50% had some.

Produced via immunoSEQ multiplex PCR; TCRdb's table is partial and in-frame only. Of roughly 35,000 clones in the sample, 92% are singletons; the top ten hold 30% to 40%. Patients were ineligible given autoimmune disease history or systemic immunosuppression. Germline values: CDR1 SGDLS, CDR2 YYNGEE. The CDR3 spans 15 residues. V lost 0 bases, J lost 2 bases, and 12 bases lay in between. This clone was detected once. This TCR was recovered from an adult with an advanced solid tumor such as melanoma, head and neck, liver or kidney cancer. The chain carries TRBV9 and TRBJ2-7; D gene uncertain. Sequencing used CD4+ or CD8+ T cells sorted from blood, obtained in a trial of the OX40 agonist ivuxolimab. Here the CDR3 reads CASSVGSTATYEQYF. DNA of the CDR3: TGTGCCAGCAGCGTAGGCAGCACAGCTACCTACGAGCAGTACTTC.